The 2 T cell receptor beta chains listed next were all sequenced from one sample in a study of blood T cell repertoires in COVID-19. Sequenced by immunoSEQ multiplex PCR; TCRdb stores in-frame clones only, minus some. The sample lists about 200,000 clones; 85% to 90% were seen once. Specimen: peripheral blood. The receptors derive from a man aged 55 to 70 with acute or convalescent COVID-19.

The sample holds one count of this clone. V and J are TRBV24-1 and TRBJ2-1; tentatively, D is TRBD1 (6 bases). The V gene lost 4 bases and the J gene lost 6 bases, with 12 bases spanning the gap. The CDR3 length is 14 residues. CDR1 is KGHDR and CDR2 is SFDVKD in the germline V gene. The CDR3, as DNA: TGTGCCACCAGTGAGGCAGGGGATGGCAATGAGCAGTTCTTC. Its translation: CATSEAGDGNEQFF.

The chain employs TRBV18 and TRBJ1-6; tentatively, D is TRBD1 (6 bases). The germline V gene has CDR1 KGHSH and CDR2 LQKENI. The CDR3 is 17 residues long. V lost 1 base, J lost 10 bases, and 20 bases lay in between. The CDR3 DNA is TGTGCCAGCTCACCACGAGATCCCAGGGGACAAGGCTCACCCCTCCACTTT. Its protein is CASSPRDPRGQGSPLHF.